Sequencing of this TCR beta chain was carried out in a study of blood T cell repertoires in COVID-19. The assay was immunoSEQ multiplex PCR, and TCRdb's table has in-frame clones only and misses some. Among around 160,000 clones listed, 84% were seen once. The germline CDR1 and CDR2 sequences are LNHNV and YYDKDF (reference sequence). CDR3 length: 15 amino acids. The V and J ends lost 3 bases and 1 base, in that order; junction bases with no gene match: 5. The chain uses TRBV15 and TRBJ2-5; 7 nucleotides match TRBD1. The specimen was peripheral blood. The source is a human donor in a cohort sampled during active COVID-19. CDR3 sequence reads: CATSSTGDFQETQYF. CDR3 in DNA: TGTGCCACCAGCAGTACAGGGGATTTCCAAGAGACCCAGTACTTC.